In its sample, the clone carrying this T cell receptor beta chain was seen once. These data belong to a study of technical replicates of blood from a handful of donors. Libraries were prepared by immunoSEQ multiplex PCR; TCRdb keeps only in-frame clonotypes and omits some of them. The sample contains some 71,000 clones, approximately 97% of which appear only once. The V end was cut by 7 bases, the J end by 4 bases, with 14 bases between. Germline V CDR1 and CDR2: SEHNR, FQNEAQ (reference sequence). This CDR3 is 14 amino acids long. The sequenced sample consisted of T cells isolated from PBMCs. The TCR originated in a human donor in good health. V usage is TRBV7-9 and J usage is TRBJ2-1; maybe TRBD2 (6 bases). The CDR3 spells CASTKVGGYNEQFF. In DNA, the CDR3 is TGTGCCAGCACCAAAGTGGGGGGATACAATGAGCAGTTCTTC.